This is a list of T cell receptor beta chains from one sample in a study of blood T cell repertoires in COVID-19. The repertoire was sequenced with immunoSEQ multiplex PCR; TCRdb's copy has only in-frame clones and lacks some. Of approximately 300,000 clones in the sample, around 90% were seen once. Material: peripheral blood. Receptor source: a woman in her thirties with COVID-19, enrolled during active disease. The CDR3 runs from the conserved cysteine through the conserved F or W. The D gene is left open where the match is weak. Only part of the rows carry a size: once, few, many, or a class if the clone is expanded.

CDR3 DNA | CDR3 protein | clone size | D gene | J gene | V gene
TGTGCCAGCAGCCAGGTACAGAACACCATATATTTT | CASSQVQNTIYF | NA | NA | TRBJ1-3 | TRBV12-3/TRBV12-4
TGTGCCAGCAGCGTAGCGCGCTCTGGAAACACCATATATTTT | CASSVARSGNTIYF | NA | NA | TRBJ1-3 | TRBV9
TGTGCCAGCAGCTCAACAGGGGTGCAGCCCCAGCATTTT | CASSSTGVQPQHF | NA | TRBD1 | TRBJ1-5 | TRBV7-9
TGTGCCAGCAGCTCAGAGGCCTTTCTACTGAGGCAGCCCCAGCATTTT | CASSSEAFLLRQPQHF | NA | NA | TRBJ1-5 | TRBV9
TGTGCCTGGAGCTCTTCGGGACTCGCGTACGAGCAGTACTTC | CAWSSSGLAYEQYF | NA | NA | TRBJ2-7 | TRBV30
TGTGCCAGCAGCCGCGGGAGGGGAAAGGGAGATACGCAGTATTTT | CASSRGRGKGDTQYF | NA | TRBD2 | TRBJ2-3 | TRBV6-6
TGTGCCAGCAGCATTGATAGCGGGAGGGTCACCGGGGAGCTGTTTTTT | CASSIDSGRVTGELFF | NA | TRBD2 | TRBJ2-2 | TRBV9
TGTGCCAGCAGCTTAGAAACGGGAAACTATGGCTACACCTTC | CASSLETGNYGYTF | NA | NA | TRBJ1-2 | TRBV7-2
TGTGCCAGCAGCCTTAGCGGGAGGTTCAACGAGCAGTACTTC | CASSLSGRFNEQYF | NA | TRBD2 | TRBJ2-7 | TRBV5-5
TGTGCCAGCAGCCAGGACAGGGGATCGCAGCAGTACTTC | CASSQDRGSQQYF | once | TRBD1 | TRBJ2-7 | TRBV3-1/TRBV3-2
TGTGCCAGCAGCAGACTAGCGGGAGACCCCAAGCAGGAGCAGTACTTC | CASSRLAGDPKQEQYF | NA | TRBD2 | TRBJ2-7 | TRBV7-9
TGTGCCAGCAGCTTAGGTCGGCAGAGGGCCACAGATACGCAGTATTTT | CASSLGRQRATDTQYF | NA | NA | TRBJ2-3 | TRBV11-2
TGTGCCAGCAGCCCGGGACTAGCCGTCTACGAGCAGTACTTC | CASSPGLAVYEQYF | NA | TRBD2 | TRBJ2-7 | TRBV11-1
TGTGCCAGCGGGAGAGGGAGCTCTGGAAACACCATATATTTT | CASGRGSSGNTIYF | NA | NA | TRBJ1-3 | TRBV28
TGTGCCAGCAGTTTTCAGGGAAACTACGAGCAGTACTTC | CASSFQGNYEQYF | few | NA | TRBJ2-7 | TRBV13
TGTGCCACCCGACTAGCGGAAAAAATAGATACGCAGTATTTT | CATRLAEKIDTQYF | NA | TRBD2 | TRBJ2-3 | TRBV10-3
TGTGCCAGCTTCAAGAGGCGTGGACAGGGAGCTAACTATGGCTACACCTTC | CASFKRRGQGANYGYTF | NA | TRBD1 | TRBJ1-2 | TRBV28
TGTGCCAGCAGCTTAGTTAACTCCTTCACTGAAGCTTTCTTT | CASSLVNSFTEAFF | NA | NA | TRBJ1-1 | TRBV11-2
TGTGCCAGCAGACAGGGATGGGCTCCAGACAATGAGCAGTTCTTC | CASRQGWAPDNEQFF | NA | NA | TRBJ2-1 | TRBV6-4
TGTGCCAGCAGCTTACTAGCGAGCACAGATACGCAGTATTTT | CASSLLASTDTQYF | NA | TRBD2 | TRBJ2-3 | TRBV5-6
TGTGCCAGCAGCCCCCCCCTCGGGACAGGCGGTGGAAACACCATATATTTT | CASSPPLGTGGGNTIYF | NA | TRBD1 | TRBJ1-3 | TRBV5-4
TGTGCCAGCAGCCAAGAGACCCCGGCGCTAGCGAACGACGAGCAGTACTTC | CASSQETPALANDEQYF | NA | NA | TRBJ2-7 | TRBV3-1/TRBV3-2
TGTGCCAGCAGCTGGACTAGCGGCACAGATACGCAGTATTTT | CASSWTSGTDTQYF | NA | TRBD2 | TRBJ2-3 | TRBV3-1/TRBV3-2
TGTGCCAGCAGCTTGGTAGGGGTCGCTAACTATGGCTACACCTTC | CASSLVGVANYGYTF | NA | NA | TRBJ1-2 | TRBV5-4